These T cell receptor beta chains were read from a single sample in a study of T cell repertoires in cytomegalovirus infection. MiXCR, run by TCRdb on the reads, gives a single entry per CDR3 protein. This table has about 55,000 distinct CDR3 sequences, 15% to 25% appearing once. These receptors' targets are unknown. This specimen consisted of CD8+ T cells from cultured PBMCs, obtained from culture after CMV antigen stimulation. Every receptor here comes from a human donor in good health (CMV status not recorded). Some clones in this sample may be carry-over from other donors' samples. Each CDR3 is given with its conserved first and last residue. A D gene is named only where the DNA matches it firmly. Size is omitted from some rows. Given values are once, few, many or a class for expanded clones.

V gene,D gene,clone size,J gene,CDR3 protein,CDR3 DNA
TRBV10-3,TRBD2,few,TRBJ2-7,CAISVTSGIREQYF,TGTGCCATAAGTGTAACTAGCGGGATACGCGAGCAGTACTTC
TRBV20-1,TRBD2,few,TRBJ2-1,CSAFPWGQGGLAGGPGQFF,TGCAGTGCTTTCCCCTGGGGACAGGGAGGGCTAGCGGGAGGGCCGGGGCAGTTCTTC
TRBV9,.,.,TRBJ1-1,CASSETANTEAFF,TGTGCCAGCTCTGAAACGGCGAACACTGAAGCTTTCTTT
TRBV19,.,.,TRBJ1-2,CASTSIGVRDYGYTF,TGTGCCAGTACCTCCATAGGGGTCCGTGACTATGGCTACACCTTC
TRBV7-9,TRBD1,.,TRBJ2-5,CASSSQLYTTDRGKETQYF,TGTGCCAGCAGCTCCCAGCTATACACCACAGACAGGGGAAAAGAGACCCAGTACTTC
TRBV6-2/TRBV6-3,.,.,TRBJ2-3,CASSYSTFRGSTDTQYF,TGTGCCAGCAGTTACTCGACTTTCAGGGGCAGCACAGATACGCAGTATTTT
TRBV5-5,TRBD1,.,TRBJ2-4,CASSPGQGRLAGKNIQYF,TGTGCCAGCAGCCCTGGACAGGGAAGGCTAGCCGGCAAAAACATTCAGTACTTC
TRBV4-2,TRBD2,few,TRBJ2-5,CASSHGLAGGPEYF,TGTGCCAGCAGCCACGGACTAGCGGGAGGGCCGGAGTACTTC
TRBV7-9,.,few,TRBJ2-3,CASSHQADTQYF,TGTGCCAGCAGCCATCAGGCAGATACGCAGTATTTT
TRBV28,TRBD2,few,TRBJ2-3,CASSLLQRDGDTQYF,TGTGCCAGCAGTTTATTGCAGCGGGATGGAGATACGCAGTATTTT
TRBV27,TRBD1,.,TRBJ1-1,CASSFLQGEDTEAFF,TGTGCCAGCAGTTTTTTACAGGGGGAGGACACTGAAGCTTTCTTT
TRBV18,TRBD2,.,TRBJ2-7,CASSRGGGAVEQYF,TGTGCCAGCTCACGAGGCGGGGGGGCCGTCGAGCAGTACTTC
TRBV15,TRBD2,.,TRBJ2-7,CATSILTSGVGEQYF,TGTGCCACCAGCATCCTGACTAGCGGGGTCGGCGAGCAGTACTTC
TRBV7-7,.,few,TRBJ2-6,CASSPGVSGANVLTF,TGTGCCAGCAGCCCAGGGGTCTCCGGGGCCAACGTCCTGACTTTC
TRBV27,.,.,TRBJ2-4,CTSKNTGQQNIQYF,TGTACCAGCAAGAACACAGGGCAACAAAACATTCAGTACTTC
TRBV7-8,.,many,TRBJ2-5,CASSLTGPKETQYF,TGTGCCAGCAGCTTAACGGGGCCTAAAGAGACCCAGTACTTC
TRBV7-9,.,.,TRBJ2-7,CASSPPNGSRPHEQYF,TGTGCCAGCAGCCCGCCCAACGGGAGTAGGCCCCACGAGCAGTACTTC
TRBV28,.,.,TRBJ1-2,CASSLIGQVNGYTF,TGTGCCAGCTCCCTGATCGGGCAGGTCAATGGCTACACCTTC
TRBV5-6,TRBD2,.,TRBJ2-1,CASSLVGLAGPNEQFF,TGTGCCAGCAGCTTGGTGGGATTAGCGGGTCCCAATGAGCAGTTCTTC
TRBV7-9,.,.,TRBJ1-2,CASSYGLADGYTF,TGTGCCAGCAGCTATGGGCTGGCGGATGGCTACACCTTC
TRBV27,.,few,TRBJ2-1,CASSPRASSYNEQFF,TGTGCCAGCAGTCCGCGGGCTTCCTCCTACAATGAGCAGTTCTTC
TRBV27,.,few,TRBJ2-1,CASSITRGDNEQFF,TGTGCCAGCAGTATTACTCGAGGTGACAATGAGCAGTTCTTC
TRBV4-3,TRBD1,many,TRBJ2-1,CASSHTGGAYNEQFF,TGCGCCAGCAGCCATACAGGGGGCGCCTACAATGAGCAGTTCTTC